The 11 T cell receptor beta chains below come from one sample, sequenced in a study of lymphopenia after photon versus proton radiotherapy. Assay: immunoSEQ multiplex PCR; the TCRdb copy retains only in-frame clones and omits some. Of 40,000 to 45,000 clones listed, 70% to 90% are singletons. The sequencing here drew on peripheral blood, taken from a patient treated with proton-based radiotherapy. The origin of the receptors is a woman aged 65 to 85 with pancreatic cancer. Some clones in this sample may be carry-over from other donors' samples.

This chain uses TRBV7-2 with TRBJ2-1; 16 nucleotides line up with TRBD2. Germline CDR1 reads SGHTA; CDR2 reads FQGNSA. V shed 2 bases and J 7 bases; nucleotides not matched to a gene: 8. The CDR3 loop spans 18 amino acids. CDR3 nucleotide sequence: TGTGCCAGCAGCTTAACGGGGACTAGCGGGAGGGGGGTAAATGAGCAGTTCTTC. Its translation: CASSLTGTSGRGVNEQFF.

The V call is TRBV5-1, the J call TRBJ2-7; no definite D call. Germline CDR1 SGHRS, CDR2 YFSETQ. The CDR3 spans 14 residues. Trimming removed 0 bases from V and 0 bases from J, with 7 bases in between. The CDR3 DNA reads as TGCGCCAGCAGCTTGGCCCCGAGCTCCTACGAGCAGTACTTC. Its translation: CASSLAPSSYEQYF. Full variable domain (outside the CDR3, taken from reference TRBV5-1 and TRBJ2-7): KAGVTQTPRYLIKTRGQQVTLSCSPISGHRSVSWYQQTPGQGLQFLFEYFSETQRNKGNFPGRFSGRQFSNSRSEMNVSTLELGDSALYLCASSLAPSSYEQYFGPGTRLTVT.

The V gene is TRBV7-9, the J gene TRBJ2-2; D possibly corresponds to TRBD1 (6 bases). The V end was cut by 0 bases, the J end by 7 bases, with 15 bases between. This CDR3 comprises 16 residues. Germline CDR1 is SEHNR and CDR2 is FQNEAQ (reference sequence). The CDR3 sequence is CASSLAMAGDHGELFF. For the CDR3, the DNA is TGTGCCAGCAGCTTAGCAATGGCAGGGGATCACGGGGAGCTGTTTTTT.

The chain recombines TRBV6-6 with TRBJ2-7; unclear D gene. This CDR3 is 14 amino acids long. CDR1 is MNHNY and CDR2 is SVGAGI in the germline V gene (reference sequence). With 2 bases removed from V and 0 bases from J, the gap between germline ends came to 8 bases. Here the CDR3 reads CASSYVRSSYEQYF. CDR3 sequence (DNA): TGTGCCAGCAGTTACGTTCGCAGCTCCTACGAGCAGTACTTC.

This chain connects TRBV11-2 to TRBJ2-5, with D perhaps matching TRBD1 (5 bases). Germline assignment: CDR1 SGHAT and CDR2 FQNNGV. V lost 4 bases and J lost 4, with 16 bases in between. This CDR3 has 15 amino acids. As DNA, the CDR3 is TGTGCCAGCAGCTCCTCTCAGGGATATGGAGAGACCCAGTACTTC. This sequence encodes CASSSSQGYGETQYF. The whole variable domain, remainder taken from reference TRBV11-2 and TRBJ2-5, is EAGVAQSPRYKIIEKRQSVAFWCNPISGHATLYWYQQILGQGPKLLIQFQNNGVVDDSQLPKDRFSAERLKGVDSTLKIQPAKLEDSAVYLCASSSSQGYGETQYFGPGTRLLVL.

This chain links TRBV27 with TRBJ1-1; the match to TRBD1 covers 8 bases. Germline V gene lookup returns CDR1 MNHEY and CDR2 SMNVEV (reference sequence). The CDR3 runs to 16 residues. V was pared by 5 bases and J by 3 bases, with 11 bases of the junction left unmatched. In DNA, the CDR3 is TGTGCCAGCAGTCTTGGACAGGGATGGGGGGACACTGAAGCTTTCTTT. Residues: CASSLGQGWGDTEAFF.

The chain recombines TRBV2 with TRBJ2-1, with TRBD2 as a possible D gene (5 bases). Trimming removed 0 bases at V and 4 bases at J, with 10 bases between. Germline V CDR1 and CDR2: SNHLY, FYNNEI. The length of the CDR3 is 15 residues. For the CDR3, the DNA is TGTGCCAGCAGTGAAGCCGGGATCCCGTACAATGAGCAGTTCTTC. This codes for CASSEAGIPYNEQFF.

The chain recombines TRBV10-1 with TRBJ1-5, with D unresolved. The CDR3 spans 14 residues. Deletions cut 3 bases from V and 0 bases from J, with 6 bases between. Germline V lookup: CDR1 WNHNN, CDR2 SYGVQD (reference sequence). CDR3 bases: TGCGCCAGCAGTGAATCTGGTAGCAATCAGCCCCAGCATTTT. Its protein is CASSESGSNQPQHF.

The chain carries TRBV14 and TRBJ1-2, with D unclear. CDR3 length: 12 amino acids. Germline CDR1 is SGHDN and CDR2 is FVKESK. V was pared by 0 bases and J by 7 bases, with 6 bases between. The CDR3 region has the DNA TGTGCCAGCAGCCAAGATCGAGTTGGCTACACCTTC. Protein product: CASSQDRVGYTF. Full variable domain (remainder filled in from reference TRBV14 and TRBJ1-2): EAGVTQFPSHSVIEKGQTVTLRCDPISGHDNLYWYRRVMGKEIKFLLHFVKESKQDESGMPNNRFLAERTGGTYSTLKVQPAELEDSGVYFCASSQDRVGYTFGSGTRLTVV.

A few counts support this clone. CDR3 in amino acids: CASSLGGENTEAFF. For the CDR3, the DNA is TGTGCCAGCAGCTTAGGGGGAGAGAACACTGAAGCTTTCTTT. The chain recombines TRBV11-3 with TRBJ1-1; the D is unclear. The CDR3 extends over 14 amino acids. Germline-derived CDR1 and CDR2 are SGHNT and YENEEA. V was shortened by 1 base and J by 1 base, with 7 bases between the two germline ends.

The chain combines TRBV6-6 with TRBJ1-4; a possible D gene is TRBD1 (5 bases). The V end lost 5 bases, the J end lost 8 bases, and 15 bases lay between the germline ends. The CDR3 sequence is 14 residues long. Germline CDR1 is MNHNY and CDR2 is SVGAGI (reference sequence). CDR3 sequence: CASSQGAEVEKLFF. For the CDR3, the DNA is TGTGCCAGCAGTCAAGGGGCGGAGGTCGAAAAACTGTTTTTT.